These T cell receptor beta chains were read from a single sample in a study of blood T cell repertoires in COVID-19. The assay was immunoSEQ multiplex PCR, and TCRdb's table has in-frame clones only and misses some. The sample has 50,000 to 75,000 clones; 65% to 85% are singletons. The sample comprised peripheral blood. The receptors stem from a man older than 75 with active or convalescent COVID-19. CDR3s include the opening cysteine and the closing phenylalanine or tryptophan. The D gene is left open where the match is weak. Clone size appears in some rows only: once, few, many, or a class for an expanded clone.

-	-	TRBJ1-5	TRBV7-8	TGTGCCAGCAGCCCGACAGAAAATCAGCCCCAGCATTTT	CASSPTENQPQHF
-	-	TRBJ1-2	TRBV7-9	TGTGCCAGCAGCTTAGGTGGGCAGTTTAACTATGGCTACACCTTC	CASSLGGQFNYGYTF
-	TRBD1	TRBJ2-5	TRBV10-3	TGTGCCATCAGTGCCTCGGGACAGGGGCCCCGTCAAGAGACCCAGTACTTC	CAISASGQGPRQETQYF
-	TRBD2	TRBJ2-5	TRBV5-1	TGCGCCAGCTTTTTCGCTAGCGGGGGACCCCAGTACTTC	CASFFASGGPQYF
-	TRBD1	TRBJ2-7	TRBV27	TGTGCCAGCAGTTTGGGTCAGGGGGACGAGCAGTACTTC	CASSLGQGDEQYF
few	-	TRBJ1-1	TRBV30	TGTGCCGAGAACACGGGCACTGAAGCTTTCTTT	CAENTGTEAFF
many	-	TRBJ1-2	TRBV6-2/TRBV6-3	TGTGCCAGCAGCTCCACCAGGGGTGAGCGTAATGGCTACACCTTC	CASSSTRGERNGYTF
few	-	TRBJ2-1	TRBV9	TGTGCCAGCAGCTCACCAACTACGAGCGCTAACAATGAGCAGTTCTTC	CASSSPTTSANNEQFF
-	TRBD2	TRBJ2-1	TRBV7-6	TGTGCCAGCAGCTTAGGGACTAGCGGGAGATCCTATGAGCAGTTCTTC	CASSLGTSGRSYEQFF
few	-	TRBJ1-2	TRBV7-3	TGTGCCAGCAGCTTATTAATCCATGGCTACACCTTC	CASSLLIHGYTF
-	-	TRBJ1-6	TRBV4-1	TGCGCCAGCAGCCAACCATGGGCCCTTGCGTCACCCCTCCACTTT	CASSQPWALASPLHF
-	-	TRBJ2-6	TRBV11-2	TGTGCCAGCAGCCCGCGGGACCGCAGATCTGGGGCCAACGTCCTGACTTTC	CASSPRDRRSGANVLTF
-	TRBD1	TRBJ1-5	TRBV24-1	TGTGCCACCAGTGCCGACAGGGAGGGCAATCAGCCCCAGCATTTT	CATSADREGNQPQHF
few	-	TRBJ1-1	TRBV30	TGTGCCCGGAGTACACGGAGAAACACTGAAGCTTTCTTT	CARSTRRNTEAFF
-	TRBD1	TRBJ1-1	TRBV7-2	TGTGCCAGCAGGACAGGGGGTATGAGTGAAGCTTTCTTT	CASRTGGMSEAFF
-	TRBD1	TRBJ1-4	TRBV5-1	TGCGCCAGCAGCACACAGGGGGCTGAAAAACTGTTTTTT	CASSTQGAEKLFF
-	TRBD2	TRBJ2-7	TRBV18	TGTGCCAGCTCACCGGTAGCGGGAGGGCCGTTTTCCCTCTACGAGCAGTACTTC	CASSPVAGGPFSLYEQYF
-	-	TRBJ2-1	TRBV21-1	TGTGCCAGCAGCAAAGAGGGGCACCGGGGGGAGTTCTTC	CASSKEGHRGEFF
-	-	TRBJ1-2	TRBV7-2	TGTGCCAGCAGCCCTCCCCCGAGTAGAGGCTATGGCTACACCTTC	CASSPPPSRGYGYTF
-	-	TRBJ2-1	TRBV7-9	TGTGCCAGCAGGGTACAAAACAGGGCAGGTATGAGCTCCTACAATGAGCAGTTCTTC	CASRVQNRAGMSSYNEQFF
few	TRBD2	TRBJ2-7	TRBV18	TGTGCCAGCTCGCTCGGGACTAGCGGTACCTACGAGCAGTACTTC	CASSLGTSGTYEQYF
-	TRBD2	TRBJ2-7	TRBV2	TGTGCCAGCAGTGAAGAACTAGCGGGAGCAAACGAGCAGTACTTC	CASSEELAGANEQYF
-	-	TRBJ2-1	TRBV4-1	TGCGCCAGCAGCCAAGGGTTTCGGGACTCCTACAATGAGCAGTTCTTC	CASSQGFRDSYNEQFF
-	-	TRBJ2-3	TRBV27	TGTGCCAGCAGTTTTGAGTTTGGTACGCAGTATTTT	CASSFEFGTQYF
once	-	TRBJ1-1	TRBV7-2	TGTGCCAGCAGCTTAGGTCGCACGGGAACTGAAGCTTTCTTT	CASSLGRTGTEAFF
-	-	TRBJ2-3	TRBV5-1	TGCGCCAGCAGCTCCACCGGGACTAGCACAGATACGCAGTATTTT	CASSSTGTSTDTQYF
-	-	TRBJ2-7	TRBV6-5	TGTGCCAGCAGCCGGGATCTGGGGGGCTACGAGCAGTACTTC	CASSRDLGGYEQYF
-	TRBD2	TRBJ2-2	TRBV5-4	TGTGCCAGCAGCTCTGGACTAGCGGGGATCACCGGGGAGCTGTTTTTT	CASSSGLAGITGELFF
once	-	TRBJ1-2	TRBV5-6	TGTGCCAGCAGCTTGATGGCAGTTGATGGCTACACCTTC	CASSLMAVDGYTF
-	-	TRBJ1-1	TRBV19	TGTGCCAGTAGTATCGTGTCCAACACTGAAGCTTTCTTT	CASSIVSNTEAFF
-	TRBD1	TRBJ1-5	TRBV7-2	TGTGCCAGCAGCCCCTCCCTCCTGGACAGGGCCAATCAGCCCCAGCATTTT	CASSPSLLDRANQPQHF
-	TRBD2	TRBJ2-1	TRBV5-8	TGTGCCAGCGGCCGGGAGGTGTCAGGTGAGCAGTTCTTC	CASGREVSGEQFF